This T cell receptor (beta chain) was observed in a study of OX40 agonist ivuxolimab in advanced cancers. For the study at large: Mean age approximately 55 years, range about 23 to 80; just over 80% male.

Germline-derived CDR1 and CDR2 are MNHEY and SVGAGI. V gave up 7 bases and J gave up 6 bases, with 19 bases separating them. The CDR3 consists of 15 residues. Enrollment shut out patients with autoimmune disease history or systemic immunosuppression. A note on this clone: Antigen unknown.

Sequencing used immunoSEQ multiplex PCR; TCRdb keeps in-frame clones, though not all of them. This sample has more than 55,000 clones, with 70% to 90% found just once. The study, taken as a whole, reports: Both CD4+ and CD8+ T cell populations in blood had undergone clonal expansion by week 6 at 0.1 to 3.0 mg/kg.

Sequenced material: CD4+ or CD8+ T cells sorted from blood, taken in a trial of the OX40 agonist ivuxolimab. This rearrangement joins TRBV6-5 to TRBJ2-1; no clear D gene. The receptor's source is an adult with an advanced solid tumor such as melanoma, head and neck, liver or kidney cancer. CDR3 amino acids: CASTLSQPTSNEQFF. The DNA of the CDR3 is TGTGCCAGCACTCTAAGTCAGCCAACTTCCAATGAGCAGTTCTTC.